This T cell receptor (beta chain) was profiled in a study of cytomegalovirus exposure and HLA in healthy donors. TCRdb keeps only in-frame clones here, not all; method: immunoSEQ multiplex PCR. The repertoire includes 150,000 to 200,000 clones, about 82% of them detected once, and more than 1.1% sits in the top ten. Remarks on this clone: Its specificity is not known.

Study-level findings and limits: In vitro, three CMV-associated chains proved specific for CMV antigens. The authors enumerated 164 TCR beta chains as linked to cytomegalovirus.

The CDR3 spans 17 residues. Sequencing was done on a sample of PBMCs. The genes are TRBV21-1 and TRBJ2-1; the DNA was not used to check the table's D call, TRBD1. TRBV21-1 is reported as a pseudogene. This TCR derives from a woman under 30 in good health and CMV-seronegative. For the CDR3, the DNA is TGTGCCAGCAGCCGCCGATGGGACAGGGGGCGACCCAATGAGCAGTTCTTC. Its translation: CASSRRWDRGRPNEQFF.